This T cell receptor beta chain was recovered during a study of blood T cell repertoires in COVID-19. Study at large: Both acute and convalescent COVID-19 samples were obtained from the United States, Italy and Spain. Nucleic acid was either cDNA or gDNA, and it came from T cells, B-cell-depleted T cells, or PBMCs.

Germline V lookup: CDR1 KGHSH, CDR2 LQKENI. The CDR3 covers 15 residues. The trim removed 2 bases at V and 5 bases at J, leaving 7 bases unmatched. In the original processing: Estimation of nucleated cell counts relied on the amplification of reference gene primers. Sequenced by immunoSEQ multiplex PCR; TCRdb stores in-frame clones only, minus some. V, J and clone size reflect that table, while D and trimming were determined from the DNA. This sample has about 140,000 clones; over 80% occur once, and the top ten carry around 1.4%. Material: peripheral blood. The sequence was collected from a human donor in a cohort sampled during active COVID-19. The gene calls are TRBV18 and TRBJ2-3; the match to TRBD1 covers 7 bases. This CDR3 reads CASSPAGTAKDTQYF. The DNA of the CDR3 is TGTGCCAGCTCACCAGCAGGGACAGCGAAAGATACGCAGTATTTT. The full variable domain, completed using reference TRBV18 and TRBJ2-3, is NAGVMQNPRHLVRRRGQEARLRCSPMKGHSHVYWYRQLPEEGLKFMVYLQKENIIDESGMPKERFSAEFPKEGPSILRIQQVVRGDSAAYFCASSPAGTAKDTQYFGPGTRLTVL.